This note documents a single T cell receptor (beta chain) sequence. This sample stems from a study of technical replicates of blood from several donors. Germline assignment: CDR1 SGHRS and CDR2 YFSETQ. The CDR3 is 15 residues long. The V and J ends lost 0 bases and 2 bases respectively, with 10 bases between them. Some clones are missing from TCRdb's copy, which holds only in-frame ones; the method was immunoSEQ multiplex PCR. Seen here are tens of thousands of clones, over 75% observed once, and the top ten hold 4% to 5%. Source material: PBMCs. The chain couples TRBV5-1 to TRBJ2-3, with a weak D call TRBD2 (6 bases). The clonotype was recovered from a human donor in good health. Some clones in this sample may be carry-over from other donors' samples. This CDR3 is CASSLAGLTTDTQYF. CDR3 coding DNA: TGCGCCAGCAGCTTGGCGGGACTCACCACAGATACGCAGTATTTT.